One and the same sample provided the 20 T cell receptor beta chains below, sequenced in a study of blood T cell repertoires in COVID-19. Some clones are missing from TCRdb's copy, which holds only in-frame ones; the method was immunoSEQ multiplex PCR. The data contain some 120,000 clones, approximately 86% of them singletons. The sequencing sample was made of peripheral blood. Every receptor here comes from a middle-aged man with acute or convalescent COVID-19.

The rearrangement links TRBV27 to TRBJ1-1; D gene unclear. Trimming left V 2 bases short and J 5 bases short, with 15 bases between. The CDR3 has 15 amino acids. The germline V gene encodes CDR1 MNHEY and CDR2 SMNVEV (reference sequence). The CDR3 sequence: CASSLMTHRGTEAFF. Written as DNA, the CDR3 is TGTGCCAGCAGTTTAATGACACATAGAGGGACTGAAGCTTTCTTT.

This clone was seen only once. The chain employs TRBV3-1 (or the pseudogene TRBV3-2) and TRBJ1-6; D gene unclear. V gave up 4 bases and J gave up 9 bases, with 19 bases separating them. Germline values: CDR1 LGHDT, CDR2 YNNKEL (reference sequence). The CDR3 consists of 16 residues. CDR3 sequence: CASSRGGEAVASPLHF. CDR3 DNA sequence: TGTGCCAGCAGCCGTGGTGGGGAAGCGGTAGCTTCACCCCTCCACTTT.

The chain links TRBV6-5 to TRBJ1-1; the D gene is possibly TRBD1 (6 bases). With 2 bases removed from V and 4 bases from J, the gap between germline ends came to 11 bases. Germline CDR1 reads MNHEY; CDR2 reads SVGAGI. The CDR3 sequence is 14 residues long. The CDR3 sequence is CASSYTQGTTEAFF. CDR3 nucleotide sequence: TGTGCCAGCAGTTACACCCAGGGGACCACTGAAGCTTTCTTT.

This clone was seen a single time. The V call is TRBV9, the J call TRBJ2-7; TRBD2 aligns across 8 bases. Germline assignment: CDR1 SGDLS and CDR2 YYNGEE. J was trimmed by 8 bases and V by 2 bases; bases with no gene match: 3. There are 12 residues in the CDR3. CDR3 amino acids: CASSVSGGQQYF. The DNA for the CDR3 is TGTGCCAGCAGCGTTTCGGGGGGGCAGCAGTACTTC.

The chain combines TRBV19 with TRBJ1-4; 7 nucleotides agree with TRBD1. The CDR3 is 14 amino acids. Per the germline V gene, CDR1 is LNHDA and CDR2 is SQIVND (reference sequence). V lost 10 bases to trimming and J lost 0 bases; unmatched junction nucleotides: 5. The CDR3 coding sequence is TGTGCCACCTCAGGGGGTTCAACTAATGAAAAACTGTTTTTT. Encoded protein: CATSGGSTNEKLFF.

The CDR3 DNA sequence: TGTGCCTGGGTATTCTGGGGGCCTAACACTGAAGCTTTCTTT. Residues: CAWVFWGPNTEAFF. The chain has TRBV30 and TRBJ1-1; D possibly corresponds to TRBD1 (6 bases). This CDR3 has 14 residues. Trimming left V 5 bases short and J 2 bases short, with 15 bases between. The germline V gene has CDR1 GTSNPN and CDR2 SVGIG (reference sequence).

This clone is a singleton in its sample. The chain uses TRBV5-1 and TRBJ2-2; D is possibly TRBD2 (5 bases). The V and J ends lost 2 bases and 1 base respectively, with 12 bases between them. Germline assignment: CDR1 SGHRS and CDR2 YFSETQ. CDR3 size: 16 residues. Here the CDR3 reads CASSFSGSMNTGELFF. CDR3 nucleotides: TGCGCCAGCAGCTTCAGCGGCTCGATGAACACCGGGGAGCTGTTTTTT.

Worth noting for this clone: Other DNA sequences in this specimen translate into the identical CDR3. The V gene is TRBV11-3, the J gene TRBJ2-1; 7 nucleotides agree with TRBD1. The V segment lost 1 base and the J segment 6 bases; nucleotides outside the gene matches: 3. CDR1 and CDR2 (germline): SGHNT, YENEEA. The CDR3 consists of 14 residues. The CDR3 sequence: CASSLASGGNEQFF. Written as DNA, the CDR3 is TGTGCCAGCAGCTTAGCCTCAGGGGGCAATGAGCAGTTCTTC. Complete variable domain (other parts from reference TRBV11-3 and TRBJ2-1): EAGVVQSPRYKIIEKKQPVAFWCNPISGHNTLYWYLQNLGQGPELLIRYENEEAVDDSQLPKDRFSAERLKGVDSTLKIQPAELGDSAVYLCASSLASGGNEQFFGPGTRLTVL.

The genes are TRBV15 and TRBJ2-1; the D is unclear. The CDR3 covers 16 residues. V dropped 2 bases and J dropped 0 bases, with 11 bases sitting between them. CDR1 is LNHNV and CDR2 is YYDKDF in the germline V gene (reference sequence). The CDR3 DNA reads TGTGCCACCAGCAGACCTTACCCGGGCTCCTACAATGAGCAGTTCTTC. Translated, it gives CATSRPYPGSYNEQFF.

The chain carries TRBV5-4 and TRBJ2-1, with 7 bases that match TRBD1. V was pared by 5 bases and J by 7 bases, with 21 bases of the junction left unmatched. Germline V lookup: CDR1 SGHNT, CDR2 YYREEE (reference sequence). CDR3 size: 18 residues. CDR3 DNA: TGTGCCAGCAGTCAAATTCAAGGGGGCGAGGGGACGGGGAATGAGCAGTTCTTC. Protein product: CASSQIQGGEGTGNEQFF.

The chain carries TRBV27 and TRBJ2-7; TRBD2 agrees at 10 bases. The CDR3 loop spans 17 amino acids. The J segment lost 2 bases and the V segment lost 5 bases, leaving 12 bases of the junction unmatched. Germline V gives CDR1 MNHEY, CDR2 SMNVEV (reference sequence). The CDR3 here is CASSPREAGGVAYEQYF. In DNA, the CDR3 is TGTGCCAGCAGTCCCCGGGAAGCGGGAGGGGTTGCCTACGAGCAGTACTTC.

The chain has TRBV12-3 or TRBV12-4 and TRBJ2-4, with TRBD1 matching over 7 bases. CDR3 length: 13 amino acids. V was clipped by 6 bases and J by 10 bases; unmatched bases: 9. As DNA, the CDR3 is TGTGCCAGCAGAGCCGGACAGGTTGGGATTCAGTACTTC. It specifies CASRAGQVGIQYF.

This chain uses TRBV5-1 with TRBJ1-2; no clear D gene. The ends were cut back, 0 bases at V and 8 bases at J, with 17 bases in the middle. There are 15 residues in the CDR3. Germline CDR1 reads SGHRS; CDR2 reads YFSETQ. CDR3 residues: CASSLERRTVEGYTF. The CDR3 DNA is TGCGCCAGCAGCTTGGAAAGGAGAACGGTAGAAGGCTACACCTTC.

The chain employs TRBV10-2 and TRBJ1-4, with 7 bases identical to TRBD1. Trimming removed 4 bases from V and 6 bases from J; junction bases left unmatched: 5. The germline CDR1 and CDR2 sequences are WSHSY and SAAADI. The CDR3 is 14 residues long. CDR3 in amino acids: CASSVQGIDEKLFF. DNA of the CDR3: TGCGCCAGCAGTGTACAGGGGATTGATGAAAAACTGTTTTTT.

The chain has TRBV19 and TRBJ2-7, with 7 bases identical to TRBD1. V trimming: 1 base; J trimming: 6 bases; junction bases outside the gene matches: 6. The CDR3 extends over 14 amino acids. The germline V gene encodes CDR1 LNHDA and CDR2 SQIVND (reference sequence). CDR3 residues: CASSIGPQGLEQYF. The CDR3, as DNA: TGTGCCAGTAGTATAGGCCCACAGGGGCTCGAGCAGTACTTC.

The sample holds one count of this clone. The rearrangement links TRBV19 to TRBJ2-2; 10 bases match TRBD1. There are 15 residues in the CDR3. Germline CDR1 reads LNHDA; CDR2 reads SQIVND (reference sequence). The V gene end was trimmed by 6 bases and the J gene end by 3 bases; junction bases not matched to a gene: 4. In DNA, the CDR3 is TGTGCCAGTAGGGGGACAGGGGTCCACACCGGGGAGCTGTTTTTT. It codes for CASRGTGVHTGELFF. Full variable domain (missing parts from reference TRBV19 and TRBJ2-2): DGGITQSPKYLFRKEGQNVTLSCEQNLNHDAMYWYRQDPGQGLRLIYYSQIVNDFQKGDIAEGYSVSREKKESFPLTVTSAQKNPTAFYLCASRGTGVHTGELFFGEGSRLTVL.

Here the CDR3 reads CASSYWTGGQSYEQYF. As DNA, the CDR3 is TGTGCCAGCAGTTACTGGACAGGGGGACAATCCTACGAGCAGTACTTC. The chain is built from TRBV6-2 or TRBV6-3 and TRBJ2-7; 10 bases map to TRBD1. The J segment lost 1 base and the V segment lost 1 base, leaving 4 bases of the junction unmatched. Germline CDR1 MNHEY, CDR2 SVGEGT. The CDR3 totals 16 residues.

This clone came up many times. The chain links TRBV6-5 to TRBJ1-6, with 8 bases identical to TRBD1. With 6 bases clipped from V and 6 bases from J, the junction kept 4 bases outside the gene matches. Germline-derived CDR1 and CDR2 are MNHEY and SVGAGI. The CDR3 is 14 amino acids. The chain's CDR3 is CASSRDRINSPLHF. As DNA, the CDR3 is TGTGCCAGCAGCCGGGACAGGATTAATTCACCCCTCCACTTT.

The genes are TRBV7-8 and TRBJ2-2, with D possibly matching TRBD2 (5 bases). V shed 4 bases and J shed 6 bases, with 15 bases lying between them. CDR1 is SGHVS, CDR2 FQNEAQ, per germline. The CDR3 spans 15 residues. CDR3 amino acids: CASSSLDTSSGELFF. CDR3 sequence (DNA): TGTGCCAGCAGCTCACTTGACACTAGTTCCGGGGAGCTGTTTTTT.

This clone appeared once. J is TRBJ2-7 and V is TRBV6-5; 7 bases are shared with TRBD2. The CDR3 extends over 12 amino acids. CDR1 is MNHEY, CDR2 SVGAGI, per germline. J lost 6 bases, V lost 1 base, and 0 bases had no gene match. The CDR3: CASSYWGGEQYF. The CDR3 DNA sequence: TGTGCCAGCAGTTACTGGGGGGGCGAGCAGTACTTC.